Shown below are 5 T cell receptor beta chains from a single sample sequenced in a study of T cells in women clearing cervical HPV infection. Assay used: immunoSEQ multiplex PCR; TCRdb lists only in-frame clones, some missing. This listing includes around 30,000 clones. Sequenced material: blood buffy coat. The receptors stem from a woman between 18 and 70 years old with a cervical HPV16 infection that either progressed to CIN3+ or cleared (not recorded which).

A remark on this clone: The read stops 3 residues short of the end of the CDR3; the missing end is completed from the germline J gene. The V and J genes are TRBV4-2 and TRBJ2-1, with D hard to call. Trimming took 2 bases from V and 0 from J, leaving 5 bases between them. This CDR3 contains 14 residues. Germline lookup yields CDR1 LGHNA and CDR2 YNFKEQ. CDR3 region: CASSQLNSYNEQFF. The CDR3 bases that were read are TGTGCCAGCAGCCAACTAAACTCCTACAATGAG.

On this clone: The read ends 3 residues shy of where the CDR3 ends; the end is completed using the germline J gene. This sequence joins TRBV30 and TRBJ1-4; 8 bases line up with TRBD1. Per germline, CDR1 GTSNPN and CDR2 SVGIG (reference sequence). The CDR3 contains 11 residues. V gave up 4 bases and J gave up 8 bases; unmatched junction bases: 0. The CDR3 here is CAWTGGEKLFF. CDR3 DNA (partial): TGTGCCTGGACAGGGGGCGAAAAA.

Of note for this clone: The DNA ends 3 residues before the CDR3 does, and the rest of the CDR3 is filled in from the germline J gene. This chain joins TRBV29-1 and TRBJ1-2; D remains ambiguous. CDR1 is SQVTM, CDR2 ANQGSEA, per germline. The CDR3 has 10 amino acids. Trimming took 5 bases from V and 3 from J, leaving 4 bases between them. The CDR3 loop reads CSVSDYGYTF. The sequenced CDR3 bases are TGCAGCGTTTCCGACTATGGC.

On this clone itself: The missing CDR3 end, 3 residues past where the read stops, is filled in from the germline J gene. The gene calls are TRBV4-1 and TRBJ2-1; D is perhaps TRBD2 (6 bases). Germline CDR1 is MGHRA and CDR2 is YSYEKL. CDR3 length equals 17 residues. Trimming took off 0 bases at V and 2 bases at J, with 14 bases between the two ends. The CDR3 bases that were read are TGCGCCAGCAGCCAAGATTGGGAACAGCGGGCCTACAATGAG. Encoded protein: CASSQDWEQRAYNE. The CDR3 reads in full as CASSQDWEQRAYNEQFF.

In regard to this clone: The read ends 3 residues before the CDR3 terminus; that terminus is restored from the germline J gene. The gene calls are TRBV20-1 and TRBJ2-3; D gene unclear. This CDR3 spans 15 amino acids. Trimming pared 0 bases from V and 0 bases from J, leaving 10 bases between. CDR1 and CDR2 (germline): DFQATT, SNEGSKA (reference sequence). The CDR3 DNA, read in part, is TGCAGTGCTAGAGATGCGGTACTTAGCACAGATACG. Protein sequence: CSARDAVLSTDT. The entire CDR3 sequence reads CSARDAVLSTDTQYF.